What follows are 17 T cell receptor beta chains derived from one specimen sequenced in a study of T cells expressing NK-cell markers. TCRdb re-analyzed the 5' RACE reads; it lists each CDR3 protein once, without DNA. The sample's table shows 300,000 to 500,000 distinct CDR3 sequences. Source material: blood T cells: a sorted CD56 or NKG2C T cell subset, CD4+ or CD8+ T cells, or bulk PBMC T cells (not recorded which). The receptor source for this set is a woman aged 45-59 years in good health.

The J gene is TRBJ2-7, the V gene TRBV11-2; there is no DNA to check the TCRdb D call of TRBD1. Germline V gives CDR1 SGHAT, CDR2 FQNNGV. The CDR3 contains 14 residues. This chain's CDR3 is CASSLDRGLGEQYF.

The chain is built from TRBV10-3 and TRBJ2-2; TCRdb selects TRBD2, and the lack of DNA leaves this call unchecked. The CDR3 extends over 14 amino acids. Germline lookup yields CDR1 ENHRY and CDR2 SYGVKD. This CDR3 is CATQREGGTGELFF.

The rearrangement joins TRBV11-2 to TRBJ1-1. The germline CDR1 and CDR2 sequences are SGHAT and FQNNGV. The CDR3 loop spans 16 amino acids. The CDR3 reads CASSLIGLLGHTEAFF.

The J gene is TRBJ2-5, the V gene TRBV29-1. The CDR3 is made up of 12 amino acids. Germline V gene sequence: CDR1 SQVTM, CDR2 ANQGSEA. CDR3 sequence reads: CSVAELLGTQYF.

The V call is TRBV5-1, the J call TRBJ2-5; without DNA, the TCRdb call of TRBD1 cannot be checked. Germline CDR1 reads SGHRS; CDR2 reads YFSETQ. The CDR3 loop spans 15 amino acids. The CDR3 protein is CASSQLTGDRETQYF.

V gene TRBV12-3 or TRBV12-4 combines with J gene TRBJ2-1; the TRBD2 assignment by TCRdb is unverifiable without DNA. The CDR3 runs to 18 residues. CDR3: CASIKEMTSGIVGNEQFF.

The chain couples TRBV29-1 to TRBJ2-1; TCRdb returns TRBD1, unconfirmable since there is no DNA. Germline CDR1 SQVTM, CDR2 ANQGSEA. The CDR3 totals 16 residues. CDR3 sequence reads: CSVEGWTGEGPNEQFF.

The chain links TRBV5-1 to TRBJ2-7; the D call from TCRdb, TRBD2, cannot be confirmed without DNA. Germline values: CDR1 SGHRS, CDR2 YFSETQ. The CDR3 covers 15 residues. The CDR3 here is CASSFKLAGVHEQYF.

The genes are TRBV24-1 and TRBJ2-5. CDR3 length equals 14 residues. From germline, CDR1 is KGHDR and CDR2 SFDVKD. CDR3 loop: CATSDLRVSETQYF.

The CDR3: CASTKDRGGTDTQYF. The rearrangement joins TRBV9 to TRBJ2-3; the D call from TCRdb, TRBD1, cannot be confirmed without DNA. The germline V gene has CDR1 SGDLS and CDR2 YYNGEE. CDR3 length: 15 amino acids.

The CDR3 region is CASSQDGSGWNEQYF. This chain connects TRBV4-1 to TRBJ2-7; TCRdb's D gene call, TRBD1, goes unchecked for lack of DNA. Germline assignment: CDR1 MGHRA and CDR2 YSYEKL. The CDR3 runs 15 residues.

The rearrangement joins TRBV9 to TRBJ1-2; TCRdb designates TRBD1, a call that cannot be tested without DNA. CDR1 is SGDLS, CDR2 YYNGEE, per germline. The CDR3 is 13 residues long. CDR3: CASSGGSLYGYTF.

This rearrangement joins TRBV6-5 to TRBJ2-1; the D call of TRBD2 rests on TCRdb alone, since no DNA is present to check it. CDR3 size: 15 residues. Per the germline V gene, CDR1 is MNHEY and CDR2 is SVGAGI. The CDR3: CASSTWGTSGNEQFF.

V usage is TRBV7-9 and J usage is TRBJ2-7; TCRdb gives TRBD2 as the D gene, but with no DNA this cannot be confirmed. Germline assignment: CDR1 SEHNR and CDR2 FQNEAQ (reference sequence). The CDR3 loop spans 13 amino acids. The CDR3 here is CASQGLADYEQYF.

The chain employs TRBV12-3 or TRBV12-4 and TRBJ2-7. The CDR3 covers 11 residues. CDR3 in amino acids: CASSQMGEQYF.

CDR3: CASSARGQGNQPQHF. J is TRBJ1-5 and V is TRBV12-3 or TRBV12-4; the D gene TCRdb calls, TRBD1, cannot be checked with no DNA. The CDR3 is 15 amino acids.

The chain links TRBV2 to TRBJ1-5; TCRdb returns TRBD1, unconfirmable since there is no DNA. Germline V lookup: CDR1 SNHLY, CDR2 FYNNEI. The CDR3 length is 12 residues. The CDR3 sequence is CASRGGFSPQHF. Variable domain in full (rest from reference TRBV2 and TRBJ1-5): EPEVTQTPSHQVTQMGQEVILRCVPISNHLYFYWYRQILGQKVEFLVSFYNNEISEKSEIFDDQFSVERPDGSNFTLKIRSTKLEDSAMYFCASRGGFSPQHFGDGTRLSIL.